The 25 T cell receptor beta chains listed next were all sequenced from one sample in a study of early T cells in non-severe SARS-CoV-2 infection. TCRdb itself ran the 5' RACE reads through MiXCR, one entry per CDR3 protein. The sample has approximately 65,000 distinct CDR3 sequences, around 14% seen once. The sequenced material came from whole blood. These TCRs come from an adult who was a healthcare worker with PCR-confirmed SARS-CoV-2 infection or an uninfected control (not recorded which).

The CDR3 is CASSLDTVAVSGNTIYF. Here the CDR3 DNA reads TGTGCCAGCAGCTTAGACACCGTGGCCGTCTCTGGAAACACCATATATTTT. This chain connects TRBV7-8 to TRBJ1-3, with D unclear. V dropped 1 base and J dropped 0 bases, with 13 bases sitting between them. The germline CDR1 and CDR2 sequences are SGHVS and FQNEAQ. This CDR3 region has 17 residues.

This CDR3 reads CASSHLGQGGNEQYF. In DNA form, the CDR3 reads TGCGCCAGCAGCCACCTCGGACAGGGAGGGAACGAGCAGTACTTC. V and J are TRBV4-1 and TRBJ2-7, with D possibly TRBD1 on 8 matching bases. The CDR3 is 15 amino acids. Germline assignment: CDR1 MGHRA and CDR2 YSYEKL. V gave up 3 bases and J gave up 5 bases, with 17 bases separating them.

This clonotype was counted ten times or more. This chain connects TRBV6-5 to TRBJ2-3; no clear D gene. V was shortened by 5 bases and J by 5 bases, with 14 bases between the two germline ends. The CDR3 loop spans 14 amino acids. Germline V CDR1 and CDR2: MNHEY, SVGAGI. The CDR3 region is CASSTRTWGDTQYF. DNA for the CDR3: TGTGCCAGCAGTACCCGGACCTGGGGAGATACGCAGTATTTT.

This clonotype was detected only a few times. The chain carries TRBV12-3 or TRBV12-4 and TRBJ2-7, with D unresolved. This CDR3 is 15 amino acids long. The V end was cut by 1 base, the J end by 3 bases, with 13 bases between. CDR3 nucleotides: TGTGCCAGCAGTTTAGGCAACGGGTTAGGCTACGAGCAGTACTTC. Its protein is CASSLGNGLGYEQYF.

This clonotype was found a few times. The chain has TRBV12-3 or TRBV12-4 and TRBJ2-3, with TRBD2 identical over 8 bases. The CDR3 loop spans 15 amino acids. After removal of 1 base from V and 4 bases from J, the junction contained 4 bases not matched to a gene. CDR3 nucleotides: TGTGCCAGCAGTTTAGAAGCGGGGGCTTCAGATACGCAGTATTTT. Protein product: CASSLEAGASDTQYF.

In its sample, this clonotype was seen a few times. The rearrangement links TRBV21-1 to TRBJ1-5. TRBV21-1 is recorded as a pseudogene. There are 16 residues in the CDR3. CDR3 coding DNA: TGTGCCACCCCCAGGGCCCGCATATATAGCAATCAGCCCCAGCATTTT. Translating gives CATPRARIYSNQPQHF.

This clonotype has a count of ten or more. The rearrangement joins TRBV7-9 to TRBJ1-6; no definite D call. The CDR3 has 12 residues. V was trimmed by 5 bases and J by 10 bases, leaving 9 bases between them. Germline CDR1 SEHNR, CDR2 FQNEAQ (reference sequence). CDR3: CASSLSGSPLHF. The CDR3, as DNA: TGTGCCAGCAGCCTATCGGGGTCACCCCTCCACTTT. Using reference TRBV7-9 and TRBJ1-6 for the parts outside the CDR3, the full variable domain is DTGVSQNPRHKITKRGQNVTFRCDPISEHNRLYWYRQTLGQGPEFLTYFQNEAQLEKSRLLSDRFSAERPKGSFSTLEIQRTEQGDSAMYLCASSLSGSPLHFGNGTRLTVT.

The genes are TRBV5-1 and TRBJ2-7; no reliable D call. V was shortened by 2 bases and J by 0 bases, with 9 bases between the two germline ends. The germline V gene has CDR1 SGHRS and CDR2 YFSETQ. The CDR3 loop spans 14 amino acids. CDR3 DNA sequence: TGCGCCAGCAGCTTATCTGGGTCCTCCTACGAGCAGTACTTC. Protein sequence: CASSLSGSSYEQYF.

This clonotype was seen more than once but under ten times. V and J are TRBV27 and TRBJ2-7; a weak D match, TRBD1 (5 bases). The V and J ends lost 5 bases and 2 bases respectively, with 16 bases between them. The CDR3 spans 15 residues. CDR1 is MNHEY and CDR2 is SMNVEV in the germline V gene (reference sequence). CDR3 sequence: CASSLLRELAYEQYF. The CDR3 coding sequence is TGTGCCAGCAGTCTTCTCAGGGAACTGGCCTACGAGCAGTACTTC.

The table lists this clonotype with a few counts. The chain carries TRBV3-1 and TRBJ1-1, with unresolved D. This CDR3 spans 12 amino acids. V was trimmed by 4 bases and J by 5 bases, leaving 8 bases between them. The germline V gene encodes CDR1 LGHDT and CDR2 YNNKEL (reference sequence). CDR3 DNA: TGTGCCAGCAGCCGTCGTATGACTGAAGCTTTCTTT. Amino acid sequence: CASSRRMTEAFF.

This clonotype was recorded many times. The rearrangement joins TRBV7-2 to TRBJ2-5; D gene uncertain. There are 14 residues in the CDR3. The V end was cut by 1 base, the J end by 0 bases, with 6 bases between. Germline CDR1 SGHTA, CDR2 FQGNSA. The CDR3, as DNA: TGTGCCAGCAGCTTAGAGTCATACCAAGAGACCCAGTACTTC. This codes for CASSLESYQETQYF.

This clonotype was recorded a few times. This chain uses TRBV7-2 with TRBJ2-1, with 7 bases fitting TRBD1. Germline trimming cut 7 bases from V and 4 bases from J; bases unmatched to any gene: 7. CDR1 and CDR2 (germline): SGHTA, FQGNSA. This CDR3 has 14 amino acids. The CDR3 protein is CASTHRDRYNEQFF. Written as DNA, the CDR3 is TGTGCCAGCACCCACCGGGACAGATACAATGAGCAGTTCTTC.

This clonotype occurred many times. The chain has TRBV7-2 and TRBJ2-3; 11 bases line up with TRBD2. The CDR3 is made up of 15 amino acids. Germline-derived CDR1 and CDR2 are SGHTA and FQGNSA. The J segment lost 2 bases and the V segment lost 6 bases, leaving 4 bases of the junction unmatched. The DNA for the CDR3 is TGTGCCAGCAGGGGACTAGCGGATTACACAGATACGCAGTATTTT. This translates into CASRGLADYTDTQYF.

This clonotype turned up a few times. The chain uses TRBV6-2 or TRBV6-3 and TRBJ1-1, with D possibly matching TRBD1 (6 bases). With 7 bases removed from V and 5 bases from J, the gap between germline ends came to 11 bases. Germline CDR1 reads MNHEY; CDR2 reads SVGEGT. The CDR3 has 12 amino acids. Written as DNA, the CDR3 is TGTGCCAGCACTTTAGGGGGGACTGAAGCTTTCTTT. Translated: CASTLGGTEAFF.

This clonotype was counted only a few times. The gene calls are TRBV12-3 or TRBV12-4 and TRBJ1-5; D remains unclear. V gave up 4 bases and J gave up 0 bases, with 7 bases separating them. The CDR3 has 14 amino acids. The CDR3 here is CASSSSPSNQPQHF. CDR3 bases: TGTGCCAGCAGTTCTAGCCCTAGCAATCAGCCCCAGCATTTT.

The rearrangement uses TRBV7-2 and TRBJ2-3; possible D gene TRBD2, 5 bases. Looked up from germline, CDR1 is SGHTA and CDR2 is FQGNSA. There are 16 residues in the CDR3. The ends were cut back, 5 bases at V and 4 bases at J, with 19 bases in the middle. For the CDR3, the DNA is TGTGCCAGCAGCCCCTTAGTCCGGGAAGTTCCAGATACGCAGTATTTT. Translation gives CASSPLVREVPDTQYF.

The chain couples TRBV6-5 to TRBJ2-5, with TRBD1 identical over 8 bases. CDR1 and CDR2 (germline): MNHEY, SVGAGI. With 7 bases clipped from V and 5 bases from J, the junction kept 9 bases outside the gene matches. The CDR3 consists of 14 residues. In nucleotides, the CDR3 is TGTGCCAGCACCCCTAGACAGGGGCGGGAGACCCAGTACTTC. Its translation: CASTPRQGRETQYF.

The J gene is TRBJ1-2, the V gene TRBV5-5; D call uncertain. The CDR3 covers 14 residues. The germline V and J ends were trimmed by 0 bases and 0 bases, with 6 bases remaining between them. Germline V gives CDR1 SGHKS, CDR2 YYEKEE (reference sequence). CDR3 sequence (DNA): TGTGCCAGCAGCTTGGCCGTAGCTAACTATGGCTACACCTTC. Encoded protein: CASSLAVANYGYTF.

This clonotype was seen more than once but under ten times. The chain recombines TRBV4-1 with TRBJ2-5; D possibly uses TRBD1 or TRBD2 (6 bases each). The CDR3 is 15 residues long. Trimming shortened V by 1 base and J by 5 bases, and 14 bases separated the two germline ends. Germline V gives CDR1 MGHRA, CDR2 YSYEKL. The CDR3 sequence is CASSQAPGAGETQYF. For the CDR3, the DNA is TGCGCCAGCAGCCAAGCCCCGGGGGCCGGGGAGACCCAGTACTTC.

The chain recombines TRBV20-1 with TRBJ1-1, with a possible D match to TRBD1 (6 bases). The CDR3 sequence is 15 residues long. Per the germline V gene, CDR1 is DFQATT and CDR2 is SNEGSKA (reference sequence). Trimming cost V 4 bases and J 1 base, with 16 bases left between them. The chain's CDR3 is CSATSGEHWNTEAFF. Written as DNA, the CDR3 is TGCAGTGCTACCTCAGGGGAACATTGGAACACTGAAGCTTTCTTT.

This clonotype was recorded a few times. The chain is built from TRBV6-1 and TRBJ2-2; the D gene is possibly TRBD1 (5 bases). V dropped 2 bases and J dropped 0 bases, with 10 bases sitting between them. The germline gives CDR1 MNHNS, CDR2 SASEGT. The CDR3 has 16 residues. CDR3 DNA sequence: TGTGCCAGCAGTGAATTAGGGGCGGCGAACACCGGGGAGCTGTTTTTT. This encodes CASSELGAANTGELFF.

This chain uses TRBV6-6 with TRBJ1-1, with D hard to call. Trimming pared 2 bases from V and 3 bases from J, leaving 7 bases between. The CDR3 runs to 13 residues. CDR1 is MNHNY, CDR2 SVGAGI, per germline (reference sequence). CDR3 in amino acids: CASSYTGYTEAFF. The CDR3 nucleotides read TGTGCCAGCAGTTACACGGGTTACACTGAAGCTTTCTTT.

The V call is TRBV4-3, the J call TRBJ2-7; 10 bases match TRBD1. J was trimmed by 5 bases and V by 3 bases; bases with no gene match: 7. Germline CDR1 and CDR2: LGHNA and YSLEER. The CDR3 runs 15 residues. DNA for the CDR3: TGCGCCAGCAGCCACGGGACAGGGGTTTCCGACGAGCAGTACTTC. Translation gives CASSHGTGVSDEQYF.

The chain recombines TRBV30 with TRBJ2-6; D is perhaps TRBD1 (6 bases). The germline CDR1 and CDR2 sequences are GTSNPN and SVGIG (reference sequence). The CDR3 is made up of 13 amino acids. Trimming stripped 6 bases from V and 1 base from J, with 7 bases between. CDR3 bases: TGTGCCTGTGGACAGTCTGGGGCCAACGTCCTGACTTTC. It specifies CACGQSGANVLTF.

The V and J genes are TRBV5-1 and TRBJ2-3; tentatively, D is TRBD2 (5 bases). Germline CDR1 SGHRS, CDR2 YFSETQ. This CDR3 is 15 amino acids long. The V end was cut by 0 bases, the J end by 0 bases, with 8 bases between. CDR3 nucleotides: TGCGCCAGCAGCTTGGAAGCGGCGAGCACAGATACGCAGTATTTT. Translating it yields CASSLEAASTDTQYF.